One and the same sample provided the 23 T cell receptor beta chains below, sequenced in a study of beta chain features in type 1 diabetes. Whole-study results and caveats: Patients with Type 1 diabetes showed moderately but significantly shorter TCRB CDR3s in all four CD4+ subsets.

The whole isolated RNA underwent reverse transcription, so sequencing captured expressed TCRB transcripts. Profiling relied on immunoSEQ multiplex PCR, and the TCRdb table lists in-frame clones only, not all of them. The data show a few hundred thousand clones, with 13% seen just once and roughly 0.016% held by the top ten. For these TCRs, the target antigens are not known. Sample: naive CD4+ T cells from blood. The receptors were gathered from a woman aged 18-29 years with type 1 diabetes.

V usage is TRBV19 and J usage is TRBJ2-1, with 7 nucleotides matching TRBD2. Germline lookup yields CDR1 LNHDA and CDR2 SQIVND (reference sequence). V lost 5 bases and J lost 1; bases outside the gene matches: 11. The CDR3 is made up of 17 amino acids. CDR3 amino acids: CASSSRIAGLSYNEQFF. The CDR3 nucleotides read TGTGCCAGTAGTTCCCGGATAGCGGGTCTGTCCTACAATGAGCAGTTCTTC.

This clone was counted only a few times. The chain links TRBV29-1 to TRBJ1-2; D might be TRBD1 (6 bases). Looked up from germline, CDR1 is SQVTM and CDR2 is ANQGSEA. The ends were cut back, 0 bases at V and 2 bases at J, with 13 bases in the middle. The CDR3 contains 15 residues. The CDR3: CSVEDRLTGNYGYTF. In nucleotides, the CDR3 is TGCAGCGTTGAAGATCGCCTGACAGGAAACTATGGCTACACCTTC.

V and J are TRBV2 and TRBJ2-5; TRBD1 might be the D (6 bases). V lost 6 bases to trimming and J lost 9 bases, with 8 bases between them. CDR3 length equals 10 residues. The germline gives CDR1 SNHLY, CDR2 FYNNEI. The CDR3 here is CASSRTAQYF. The CDR3 DNA reads as TGTGCCAGCAGCAGGACAGCCCAGTACTTC. Looking up the rest from reference TRBV2 and TRBJ2-5 gives the full variable domain: EPEVTQTPSHQVTQMGQEVILRCVPISNHLYFYWYRQILGQKVEFLVSFYNNEISEKSEIFDDQFSVERPDGSNFTLKIRSTKLEDSAMYFCASSRTAQYFGPGTRLLVL.

J is TRBJ2-7 and V is TRBV6-5; 8 positions agree with TRBD1. The V gene end was trimmed by 6 bases and the J gene end by 1 base; junction bases not matched to a gene: 8. This CDR3 is 15 amino acids long. The germline V gene has CDR1 MNHEY and CDR2 SVGAGI. As DNA, the CDR3 is TGTGCCAGCAGACCTTCCGGGACAGGTTCCTACGAGCAGTACTTC. Amino acids: CASRPSGTGSYEQYF.

The sample holds a few counts of this clone. This sequence joins TRBV25-1 and TRBJ2-7; 7 bases are a match to TRBD2. This CDR3 is 14 amino acids long. Unmatched junction bases numbered 7, after V lost 5 bases and J lost 3 bases. Germline-derived CDR1 and CDR2 are MGHDK and SYGVNS. Here the CDR3 DNA reads TGTGCCAGCAGTCGGGCGGGAGAAAACTACGAGCAGTACTTC. It translates to CASSRAGENYEQYF.

The gene calls are TRBV25-1 and TRBJ2-5; D gene uncertain. The length of the CDR3 is 16 residues. The V end was cut by 4 bases, the J end by 2 bases, with 17 bases between. Germline V gene lookup returns CDR1 MGHDK and CDR2 SYGVNS. In DNA, the CDR3 is TGTGCCAGCAGTGGGCTAGGTGGCGGTAATCAAGAGACCCAGTACTTC. This codes for CASSGLGGGNQETQYF.

V gene TRBV30 combines with J gene TRBJ1-2, with D possibly being TRBD1 (6 bases). Deletions cut 4 bases from V and 4 bases from J, with 13 bases between. The CDR3 is 13 amino acids. Germline V lookup: CDR1 GTSNPN, CDR2 SVGIG (reference sequence). CDR3 nucleotides: TGTGCCTGGATAGGGGGTCTGGGCTATGGCTACACCTTC. Protein: CAWIGGLGYGYTF.

This clone was seen a handful of times. The rearrangement links TRBV27 to TRBJ2-5; 8 bases are shared with TRBD1. The CDR3 is 14 residues long. Germline-derived CDR1 and CDR2 are MNHEY and SMNVEV (reference sequence). Trimming cost V 6 bases and J 5 bases; bases outside gene matches: 8. CDR3 sequence: CASSDGQGWETQYF. In DNA form, the CDR3 reads TGTGCCAGCAGCGACGGACAGGGCTGGGAGACCCAGTACTTC.

The gene calls are TRBV5-6 and TRBJ2-7; 14 bases fit TRBD2. This CDR3 comprises 15 residues. With V trimmed by 4 bases and J by 4 bases, 4 bases remained unmatched. CDR1 SGHDT and CDR2 YYEEEE come from the germline V gene. For the CDR3, the DNA is TGTGCCAGCAGCAAGGGACTAGCGGGAGATTACGAGCAGTACGTC. It yields the protein CASSKGLAGDYEQYV.

This clone came up a few times. The DNA for the CDR3 is TGTGCCAGCAGCTCAGGACAGGGAAGCGGCTACACCTTC. Translating gives CASSSGQGSGYTF. The rearrangement joins TRBV5-5 to TRBJ1-2; 8 nucleotides align to TRBD1. Per germline, CDR1 SGHKS and CDR2 YYEKEE (reference sequence). V was clipped by 3 bases and J by 8 bases; unmatched bases: 6. The CDR3 is 13 amino acids.

The chain uses TRBV2 and TRBJ2-1; D not certain. Between the trimmed V and J ends, which lost 3 bases and 0 bases, there was a span of 6 bases. Germline V gene sequence: CDR1 SNHLY, CDR2 FYNNEI. The CDR3 has 14 residues. The CDR3 protein is CASSDWSSYNEQFF. In nucleotides, the CDR3 is TGTGCCAGCAGTGACTGGAGCTCCTACAATGAGCAGTTCTTC.

There are a few counts of this clone. This sequence joins TRBV5-4 and TRBJ2-6, with 7 bases aligning to TRBD1. The V gene's germline CDR1 is SGHNT and CDR2 YYREEE (reference sequence). This CDR3 has 16 residues. With V trimmed by 1 base and J by 4 bases, 5 bases remained unmatched. Here the CDR3 reads CASSLPTGSGANVLTF. CDR3 nucleotides: TGTGCCAGCAGCTTGCCGACAGGGTCAGGGGCCAACGTCCTGACTTTC.

The chain uses TRBV27 and TRBJ2-5; 8 nucleotides line up with TRBD2. Germline V lookup: CDR1 MNHEY, CDR2 SMNVEV (reference sequence). This CDR3 spans 16 amino acids. V lost 4 bases to trimming and J lost 0 bases; unmatched junction nucleotides: 7. CDR3 nucleotides: TGTGCCAGCAGTTCCACCCGACTAGCGTACCAAGAGACCCAGTACTTC. It yields the protein CASSSTRLAYQETQYF.

This chain connects TRBV5-1 to TRBJ1-1, with D perhaps matching TRBD1 (6 bases). With 4 bases removed from V and 0 bases from J, the gap between germline ends came to 13 bases. Germline values: CDR1 SGHRS, CDR2 YFSETQ. The CDR3 contains 15 residues. Here the CDR3 reads CASSPQGDLNTEAFF. For the CDR3, the DNA is TGCGCCAGCAGCCCACAGGGTGATCTGAACACTGAAGCTTTCTTT.

This clone was seen a few times. The chain combines TRBV5-1 with TRBJ2-1, with 8 bases identical to TRBD1. This CDR3 is 15 amino acids long. V was pared by 2 bases and J by 4 bases, with 5 bases of the junction left unmatched. Per germline, CDR1 SGHRS and CDR2 YFSETQ. The CDR3 here is CASSFGQGSYNEQFF. CDR3 sequence (DNA): TGCGCCAGCAGCTTTGGACAGGGTTCATACAATGAGCAGTTCTTC.

The chain is built from TRBV19 and TRBJ2-5, with D perhaps matching TRBD1 (5 bases). Per germline, CDR1 LNHDA and CDR2 SQIVND (reference sequence). The CDR3 extends over 14 amino acids. Trimming pared 3 bases from V and 2 bases from J, leaving 10 bases between. This CDR3 is CASSIQGSQETQYF. Here the CDR3 DNA reads TGTGCCAGTAGTATCCAGGGCTCACAAGAGACCCAGTACTTC.

The sample holds a few counts of this clone. One end of the junction is discordant with germline, which a read error may explain. The CDR3 DNA reads as TGTGCCAGCAGCGTAGCGGGAGCGAGCGGGGAGCTGTTTTTT. It codes for CASSVAGASGELFF. This chain joins TRBV7-2 and TRBJ2-2, with 9 bases lining up with TRBD2. The CDR3 sequence is 14 residues long. CDR1 is SGHTA and CDR2 is FQGNSA in the germline V gene.

The V and J genes are TRBV27 and TRBJ1-2; the D is unclear. CDR1 MNHEY and CDR2 SMNVEV come from the germline V gene (reference sequence). The ends were cut back, 2 bases at V and 4 bases at J, with 11 bases in the middle. The CDR3 covers 14 residues. The CDR3 here is CASSLRYQSYGYTF. Written as DNA, the CDR3 is TGTGCCAGCAGTTTACGGTACCAATCCTATGGCTACACCTTC.

In this sample, this clone turned up a few times. The junction departs from germline at one end; a sequencing error may be responsible. J is TRBJ2-1 and V is TRBV28; 7 nucleotides match TRBD2. Germline V gives CDR1 MDHEN, CDR2 SYDVKM. CDR3 length equals 14 residues. CDR3 residues: CASSTSRTYDEQFF. DNA of the CDR3: TGTGCCAGTTCGACTAGCAGAACCTACGATGAGCAGTTCTTC.

The chain couples TRBV7-9 to TRBJ1-5, with 7 bases fitting TRBD1. The CDR3 covers 14 residues. The V segment lost 5 bases and the J segment 4 bases; nucleotides outside the gene matches: 5. The germline V gene encodes CDR1 SEHNR and CDR2 FQNEAQ (reference sequence). The CDR3 DNA is TGTGCCAGCAGCACAGGGGATTCAAATCAGCCCCAGCATTTT. It translates to CASSTGDSNQPQHF.

As regards this clone: Additional DNA sequences in this sample encode the identical CDR3. The chain combines TRBV18 with TRBJ2-1; TRBD1 agrees at 7 bases. The CDR3 is 13 residues long. With V trimmed by 3 bases and J by 8 bases, 4 bases remained unmatched. Per germline, CDR1 KGHSH and CDR2 LQKENI. CDR3 in amino acids: CASSPRQGDEQFF. CDR3 DNA: TGTGCCAGCTCACCGCGACAGGGCGATGAGCAGTTCTTC.

This clone was counted many times. The rearrangement links TRBV23-1 to TRBJ2-3; D gene ambiguous. TRBV23-1 is labeled an ORF, and its function is uncertain. The CDR3 totals 15 residues. V lost 2 bases and J lost 3, with 12 bases in between. The CDR3 DNA sequence: TGCGCCAGCAGTCAACCGAGGAGAGTGACAGATACGCAGTATTTT. Protein product: CASSQPRRVTDTQYF.

The genes are TRBV10-3 and TRBJ2-1, with D unclear. The germline V gene has CDR1 ENHRY and CDR2 SYGVKD. There are 12 residues in the CDR3. Trimming stripped 2 bases from V and 12 bases from J, with 11 bases between. The CDR3 bases are TGTGCCATCAGTGAGACTTCGTTTGGGCAGTTCTTC. Translated, it gives CAISETSFGQFF.